Listed below are T cell receptor beta chains from one sample, sequenced in a study of blood T cell repertoires in COVID-19. Some clones are missing from TCRdb's copy, which holds only in-frame ones; the method was immunoSEQ multiplex PCR. The profile shows approximately 90,000 clones, less than 90% of them singletons. The sample was peripheral blood. These TCRs come from a woman of 80 years or more with acute or convalescent COVID-19. Each CDR3 is given with its conserved first and last residue. The D gene is left open where the match is weak. Rows give clone size only sometimes, using once, few, many, or a class for an expanded clone.

DNA,CDR3,D,V,J,size
TGCGCCAGCAGCTTCGGGCAACGGGGCACCGGGGAGCTGTTTTTT,CASSFGQRGTGELFF,-,TRBV5-1,TRBJ2-2,-
TGTGCCAGCAGCCAAGAAACGGGGTCCGTTACCTCCTACGAGCAGTACTTC,CASSQETGSVTSYEQYF,-,TRBV4-2,TRBJ2-7,-
TGTGCCAGCAGCTTAGGAGTAGCGGGACGCACAGATACGCAGTATTTT,CASSLGVAGRTDTQYF,TRBD2,TRBV7-9,TRBJ2-3,few
TGTGCCAGCGACCGGGGTGGCTATAGCAATCAGCCCCAGCATTTT,CASDRGGYSNQPQHF,-,TRBV6-5,TRBJ1-5,-
TGCAGTGCTAGAGGTCAGGCAGGGAAGTACTTC,CSARGQAGKYF,-,TRBV20-1,TRBJ2-7,-
TGTGCCAGCAGCCCTGGAGGCGGGGGCCTTATCGGTACCGGGGAGCTGTTTTTT,CASSPGGGGLIGTGELFF,-,TRBV5-4,TRBJ2-2,-
TGTGCCAGCTATAACAGGCAGAACACTGAAGCTTTCTTT,CASYNRQNTEAFF,-,TRBV6-5,TRBJ1-1,-
TGTGCCAGCAGCCCGAGGGGACAGGGCAACGGGGAGCTGTTTTTT,CASSPRGQGNGELFF,TRBD1,TRBV5-4,TRBJ2-2,-
TGTGCCAGCTCAACTATCGGACAGGGCGAGCAGTACTTC,CASSTIGQGEQYF,TRBD1,TRBV18,TRBJ2-7,-
TGTGCCAGCACCGGACAGGGTGGCAATCAGCCCCAGCATTTT,CASTGQGGNQPQHF,TRBD1,TRBV2,TRBJ1-5,-
TGTGCCAGCAGCTACGGGACTAGCGGTTCCTACGAGCAGTACTTC,CASSYGTSGSYEQYF,TRBD2,TRBV7-3,TRBJ2-7,-
TGCAGCTTTGACCAGGGTCCAGATACGCAGTATTTT,CSFDQGPDTQYF,-,TRBV29-1,TRBJ2-3,-
TGTGCCATCAGTGAGTACGGGACAGGGCACGGAAACACCATATATTTT,CAISEYGTGHGNTIYF,TRBD1,TRBV10-3,TRBJ1-3,-
TGTGCCAGCAGCTTCAACGGGGGGGAGCCCCAGCATTTT,CASSFNGGEPQHF,-,TRBV5-4,TRBJ1-5,-
TGCGCCAGCAGGGCAGATACCACCGGGGAGCTGTTTTTT,CASRADTTGELFF,-,TRBV5-1,TRBJ2-2,-
TGTGCCAGCAGCTCCGGGACAGGGCCACTCTATGGCTACACCTTC,CASSSGTGPLYGYTF,TRBD1,TRBV5-4,TRBJ1-2,-
TGTGCCAGCAGTGAGTCGGCTGGAAACACCATATATTTT,CASSESAGNTIYF,-,TRBV6-1,TRBJ1-3,-
TGTGCCAGCGCCGGGACTCAATATGGCTACACCTTC,CASAGTQYGYTF,-,TRBV28,TRBJ1-2,-
TGTGCCAGCAGCCAAGGAGACAGGGCTGGAAACACCATATATTTT,CASSQGDRAGNTIYF,TRBD1,TRBV3-1/TRBV3-2,TRBJ1-3,-
TGTGCCTGGACTGGACAGTATAATTCACCCCTCCACTTT,CAWTGQYNSPLHF,-,TRBV30,TRBJ1-6,-
TGTGCCAGCAGTTCGCGGAGACAGGGTTATGAAAATGAAAAACTGTTTTTT,CASSSRRQGYENEKLFF,TRBD1,TRBV28,TRBJ1-4,-
TGCGCCAGCAGCCCGGGGGACAGGCACCCCACCGGGGAGCTGTTTTTT,CASSPGDRHPTGELFF,TRBD1,TRBV5-1,TRBJ2-2,once
TGTGCCAGCAGCTTAGAACAGGGAAATTGGCAGTACTTC,CASSLEQGNWQYF,-,TRBV28,TRBJ2-7,-
TGTGCCAGCAGCCCCGGACAGGGATATGGCTACACCTTC,CASSPGQGYGYTF,TRBD1,TRBV7-8,TRBJ1-2,once
TGTGCCAGTAGTATTCGGGCAGGGAACTACGAGCAGTACTTC,CASSIRAGNYEQYF,-,TRBV19,TRBJ2-7,-
TGTGCCAGTAAGGCAGGACTCTCTGGAAACACCATATATTTT,CASKAGLSGNTIYF,-,TRBV19,TRBJ1-3,-
TGTGCCACCAGTGAATGGCGCGGGGGGACAGATACGCAGTATTTT,CATSEWRGGTDTQYF,TRBD2,TRBV24-1,TRBJ2-3,once
TGCGCCAGCAGATATGACAGCGGGGAGCTGTTTTTT,CASRYDSGELFF,-,TRBV5-1,TRBJ2-2,-
TGCGCCAGCAGCCCCACAGGGTCGGGCACTGAAGCTTTCTTT,CASSPTGSGTEAFF,-,TRBV5-1,TRBJ1-1,-
TGTGCCAGCAGCCAAGGGGGACAGACCTACGAGCAGTACTTC,CASSQGGQTYEQYF,TRBD1,TRBV6-6,TRBJ2-7,-
TGCGCCAGCAGCTTGGCGGCGGGGAACAATGAGCAGTTCTTC,CASSLAAGNNEQFF,-,TRBV5-1,TRBJ2-1,-
TGTGCCACCAGTGACCGCGGGACAGGATTGGGGCAGTACTTC,CATSDRGTGLGQYF,TRBD1,TRBV24-1,TRBJ2-7,-
TGTGCCAGCGGAGACAGGGTGGGTCAGCCCCAGCATTTT,CASGDRVGQPQHF,TRBD1,TRBV7-2,TRBJ1-5,-
TGTGCCAGCAGCCAAGGTTGGCTAGCGGGGGGATACAATGAGCAGTTCTTC,CASSQGWLAGGYNEQFF,TRBD2,TRBV3-1/TRBV3-2,TRBJ2-1,-
TGTGCCAGCAGGGGTACAGCTGGAAACACCATATATTTT,CASRGTAGNTIYF,-,TRBV12-3/TRBV12-4,TRBJ1-3,-
TGTGCCAGCAGAGATTCGGACAGAAACATTCAGTACTTC,CASRDSDRNIQYF,-,TRBV25-1,TRBJ2-4,-
TGTGCCAGCAGTGAAAGTCGGGCCAGGGGTCGCCAAGAGACCCAGTACTTC,CASSESRARGRQETQYF,-,TRBV6-1,TRBJ2-5,-
TGTGCCAGCAGCAGGAGTATTGACAGGGAACGAAGAAACACCATATATTTT,CASSRSIDRERRNTIYF,TRBD1,TRBV7-9,TRBJ1-3,few
TGTGCCAGCTCACCGGGGACTAGCCCTGAGGAGACCCAGTACTTC,CASSPGTSPEETQYF,TRBD2,TRBV18,TRBJ2-5,-
TGTGCCTGGAGTTTACCGGGACAGTATAATTCACCCCTCCACTTT,CAWSLPGQYNSPLHF,TRBD1,TRBV30,TRBJ1-6,-
TGCGCCAGCAGCTTGGTCAGCGGCGTCGATACGCAGTATTTT,CASSLVSGVDTQYF,-,TRBV5-1,TRBJ2-3,once
TGCAGCGGCCGAGAGGGCTATGGCTACACCTTC,CSGREGYGYTF,-,TRBV29-1,TRBJ1-2,-
TGTGCCAGCAGCCTACACCCCGGGACTGACCTCAACACTGAAGCTTTCTTT,CASSLHPGTDLNTEAFF,-,TRBV9,TRBJ1-1,once
TGCGCCAGCAGCTTAGGACAGTCTAGGGGCTACACCTTC,CASSLGQSRGYTF,-,TRBV5-1,TRBJ1-2,-
TGTGCCAGCAACCGGGACAGGGGAGTTGAAAAACTGTTTTTT,CASNRDRGVEKLFF,TRBD1,TRBV28,TRBJ1-4,-
TGCAGTGCAGAACAGGGTACGGCTTTCTTT,CSAEQGTAFF,-,TRBV20-1,TRBJ1-1,-